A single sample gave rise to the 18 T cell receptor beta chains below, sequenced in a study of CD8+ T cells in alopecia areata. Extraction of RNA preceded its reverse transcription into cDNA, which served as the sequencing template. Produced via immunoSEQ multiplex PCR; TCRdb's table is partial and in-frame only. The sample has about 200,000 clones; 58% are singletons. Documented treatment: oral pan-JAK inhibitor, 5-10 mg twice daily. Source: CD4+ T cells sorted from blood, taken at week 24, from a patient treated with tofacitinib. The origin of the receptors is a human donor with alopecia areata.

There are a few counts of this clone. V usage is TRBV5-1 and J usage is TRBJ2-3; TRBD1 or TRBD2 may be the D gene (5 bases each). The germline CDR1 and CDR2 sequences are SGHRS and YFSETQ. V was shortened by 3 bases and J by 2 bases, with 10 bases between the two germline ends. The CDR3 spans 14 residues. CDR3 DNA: TGCGCCAGCAGCTATGAGGGGTACACAGATACGCAGTATTTT. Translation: CASSYEGYTDTQYF. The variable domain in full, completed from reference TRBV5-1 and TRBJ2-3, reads KAGVTQTPRYLIKTRGQQVTLSCSPISGHRSVSWYQQTPGQGLQFLFEYFSETQRNKGNFPGRFSGRQFSNSRSEMNVSTLELGDSALYLCASSYEGYTDTQYFGPGTRLTVL.

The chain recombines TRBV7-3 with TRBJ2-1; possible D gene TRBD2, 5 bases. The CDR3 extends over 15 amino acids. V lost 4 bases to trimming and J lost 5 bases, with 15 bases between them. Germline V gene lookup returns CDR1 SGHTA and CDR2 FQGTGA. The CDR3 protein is CASSSSRARDNEQFF. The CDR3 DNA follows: TGTGCCAGCAGCTCGTCGCGGGCAAGAGACAATGAGCAGTTCTTC.

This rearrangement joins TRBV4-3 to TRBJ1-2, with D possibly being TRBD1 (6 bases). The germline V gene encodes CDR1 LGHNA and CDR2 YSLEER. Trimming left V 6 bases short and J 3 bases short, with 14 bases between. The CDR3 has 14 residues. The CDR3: CASSRTVPDYGYTF. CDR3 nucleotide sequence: TGCGCCAGCAGTCGGACAGTACCGGACTATGGCTACACCTTC.

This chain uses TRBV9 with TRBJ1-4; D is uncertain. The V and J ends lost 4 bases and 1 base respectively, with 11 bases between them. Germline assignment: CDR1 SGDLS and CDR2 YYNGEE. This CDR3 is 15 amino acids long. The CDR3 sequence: CASSSSGRTNEKLFF. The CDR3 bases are TGTGCCAGCAGCAGCAGCGGTAGAACTAATGAAAAACTGTTTTTT.

Written as DNA, the CDR3 is TGTGCCAGCAGCTTGACTTTCCAAGAGACCCAGTACTTC. This translates into CASSLTFQETQYF. The chain employs TRBV11-2 and TRBJ2-5; no firm D call. V was clipped by 3 bases and J by 1 base, with 6 bases between them. Germline assignment: CDR1 SGHAT and CDR2 FQNNGV. The CDR3 spans 13 residues.

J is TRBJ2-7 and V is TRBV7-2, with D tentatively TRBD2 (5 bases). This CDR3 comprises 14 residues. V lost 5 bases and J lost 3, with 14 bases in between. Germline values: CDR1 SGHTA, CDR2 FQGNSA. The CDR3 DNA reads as TGTGCCAGCAGCCCCTCGGACGGACTCTACGAGCAGTACTTC. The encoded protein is CASSPSDGLYEQYF.

The CDR3 coding sequence is TGCGCCAGCAGCTTGACAGGGATCCAAGAGACCCAGTACTTC. Translating it yields CASSLTGIQETQYF. The genes are TRBV5-1 and TRBJ2-5, with D possibly TRBD1 on 6 matching bases. Germline lookup yields CDR1 SGHRS and CDR2 YFSETQ. V gave up 1 base and J gave up 1 base, with 8 bases separating them. CDR3 size: 14 residues.

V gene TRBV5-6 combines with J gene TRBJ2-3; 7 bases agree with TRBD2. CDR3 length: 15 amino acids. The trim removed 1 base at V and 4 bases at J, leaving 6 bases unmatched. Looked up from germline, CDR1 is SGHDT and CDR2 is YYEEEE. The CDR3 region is CASSLLGGRADTQYF. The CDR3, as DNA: TGTGCCAGCAGCTTGCTGGGCGGGAGAGCAGATACGCAGTATTTT.

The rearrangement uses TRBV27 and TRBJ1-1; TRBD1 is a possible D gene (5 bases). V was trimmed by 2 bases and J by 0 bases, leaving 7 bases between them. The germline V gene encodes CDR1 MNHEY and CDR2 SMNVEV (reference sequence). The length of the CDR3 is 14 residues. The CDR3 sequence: CASSLSRVNTEAFF. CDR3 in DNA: TGTGCCAGCAGTTTAAGCAGGGTGAACACTGAAGCTTTCTTT.

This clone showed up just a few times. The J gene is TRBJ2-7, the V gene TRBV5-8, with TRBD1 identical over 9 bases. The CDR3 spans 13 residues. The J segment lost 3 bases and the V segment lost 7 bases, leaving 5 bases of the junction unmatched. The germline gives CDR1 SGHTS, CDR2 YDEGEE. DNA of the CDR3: TGTGCCAGCTTTCCGACAGGGGGCTACGAGCAGTACTTC. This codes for CASFPTGGYEQYF. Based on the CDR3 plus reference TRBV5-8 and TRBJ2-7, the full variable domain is EAGVTQSPTHLIKTRGQQATLRCSPISGHTSVYWYQQALGLGLQFLLWYDEGEERNRGNFPPRFSGRQFPNYSSELNVNALELEDSALYLCASFPTGGYEQYFGPGTRLTVT.

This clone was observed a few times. CDR3: CASSPGQGATSEQYF. For the CDR3, the DNA is TGTGCCAGCAGTCCCGGACAGGGGGCGACCTCCGAGCAGTACTTC. The rearrangement links TRBV6-5 to TRBJ2-7; 11 positions match TRBD1. V lost 5 bases and J lost 6; bases outside the gene matches: 9. This CDR3 spans 15 amino acids. Germline CDR1 is MNHEY and CDR2 is SVGAGI.

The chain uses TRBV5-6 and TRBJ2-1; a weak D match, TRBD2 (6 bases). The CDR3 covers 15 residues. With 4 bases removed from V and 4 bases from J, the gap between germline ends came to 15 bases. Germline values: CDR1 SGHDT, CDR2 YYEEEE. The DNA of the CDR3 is TGTGCCAGCAGCATGACCCCCCGGGGGTACAATGAGCAGTTCTTC. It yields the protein CASSMTPRGYNEQFF.

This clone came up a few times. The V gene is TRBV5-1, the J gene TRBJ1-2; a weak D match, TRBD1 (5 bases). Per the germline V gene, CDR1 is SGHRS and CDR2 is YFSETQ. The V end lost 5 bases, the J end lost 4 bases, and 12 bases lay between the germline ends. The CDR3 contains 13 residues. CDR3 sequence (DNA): TGCGCCAGCAGTCCGGGGGAACTCTATGGCTACACCTTC. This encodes CASSPGELYGYTF.

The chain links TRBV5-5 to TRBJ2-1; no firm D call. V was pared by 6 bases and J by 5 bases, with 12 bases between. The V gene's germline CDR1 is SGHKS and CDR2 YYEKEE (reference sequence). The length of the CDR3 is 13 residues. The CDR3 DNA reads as TGTGCCAGCAATCGGCTTGCTGACAATGAGCAGTTCTTC. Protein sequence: CASNRLADNEQFF.

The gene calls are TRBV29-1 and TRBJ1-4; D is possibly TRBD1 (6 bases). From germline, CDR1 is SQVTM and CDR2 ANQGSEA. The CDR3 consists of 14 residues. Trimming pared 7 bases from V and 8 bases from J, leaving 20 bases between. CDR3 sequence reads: CSAQDRTYGEKLFF. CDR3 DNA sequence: TGCAGCGCACAAGACAGGACCTACGGGGAAAAACTGTTTTTT.

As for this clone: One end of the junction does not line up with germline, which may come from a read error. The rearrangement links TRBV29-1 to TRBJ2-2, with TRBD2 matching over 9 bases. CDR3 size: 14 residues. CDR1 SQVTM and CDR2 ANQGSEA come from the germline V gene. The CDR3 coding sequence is TGCAGCGTTGGGGTAGCGGGAGTTGCCGGGGAGCTGCTTTTT. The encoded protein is CSVGVAGVAGELLF.

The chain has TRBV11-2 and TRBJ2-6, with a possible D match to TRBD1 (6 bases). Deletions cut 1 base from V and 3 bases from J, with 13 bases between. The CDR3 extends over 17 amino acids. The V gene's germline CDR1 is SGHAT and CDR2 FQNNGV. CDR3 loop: CASSLGVGAHGANVLTF. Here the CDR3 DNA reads TGTGCCAGCAGCTTAGGCGTGGGGGCGCATGGGGCCAACGTCCTGACTTTC. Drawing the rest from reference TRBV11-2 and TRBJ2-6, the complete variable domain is EAGVAQSPRYKIIEKRQSVAFWCNPISGHATLYWYQQILGQGPKLLIQFQNNGVVDDSQLPKDRFSAERLKGVDSTLKIQPAKLEDSAVYLCASSLGVGAHGANVLTFGAGSRLTVL.

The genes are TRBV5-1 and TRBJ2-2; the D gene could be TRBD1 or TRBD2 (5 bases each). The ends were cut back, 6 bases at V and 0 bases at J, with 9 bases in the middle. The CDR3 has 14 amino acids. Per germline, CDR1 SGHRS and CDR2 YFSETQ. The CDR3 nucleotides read TGCGCCAGCAATAGGGGAGCGAACACCGGGGAGCTGTTTTTT. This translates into CASNRGANTGELFF.